The 14 T cell receptor beta chains below all came from one sample that was sequenced in a study of response to subunit inactivated influenza vaccine. TCRdb ran MiXCR on the RT-PCR reads and lists one entry per CDR3 protein. Of around 850,000 distinct CDR3 sequences listed, 18% are singletons. The source was PBMCs from blood, collected 5 days after vaccination. Receptors originate from a man in his forties or fifties who received an inactivated influenza vaccine.

The chain is built from TRBV3-1 and TRBJ1-2; D call uncertain. The CDR3 runs 12 residues. V was shortened by 3 bases and J by 4 bases, with 6 bases between the two germline ends. The germline V gene encodes CDR1 LGHDT and CDR2 YNNKEL (reference sequence). The CDR3 bases are TGTGCCAGCAGCCATCCGGTCTATGGCTACACCTTC. It specifies CASSHPVYGYTF.

The rearrangement links TRBV7-8 to TRBJ2-7; D uncertain. Trimming removed 5 bases at V and 5 bases at J, with 7 bases between. Germline V CDR1 and CDR2: SGHVS, FQNEAQ. This CDR3 region has 11 residues. CDR3 nucleotides: TGTGCCAGCAGCGGTAGAAACGAGCAGTACTTC. Translating it yields CASSGRNEQYF. Full variable domain (missing parts from reference TRBV7-8 and TRBJ2-7): GAGVSQSPRYKVAKRGQDVALRCDPISGHVSLFWYQQALGQGPEFLTYFQNEAQLDKSGLPSDRFFAERPEGSVSTLKIQRTQQEDSAVYLCASSGRNEQYFGPGTRLTVT.

This clonotype was picked up a small number of times. The rearrangement joins TRBV20-1 to TRBJ2-7, with 8 bases identical to TRBD1. The CDR3 loop spans 15 amino acids. The V and J ends lost 0 bases and 5 bases, in that order; junction bases with no gene match: 9. Germline V gene sequence: CDR1 DFQATT, CDR2 SNEGSKA (reference sequence). The CDR3 DNA reads as TGCAGTGCTAGAGATTGGGAGACAGGGGTTGACGAGCAGTACTTC. Its protein product is CSARDWETGVDEQYF.

The chain is built from TRBV11-2 and TRBJ2-1; 8 bases are shared with TRBD1. Trimming removed 1 base from V and 3 bases from J; junction bases left unmatched: 14. CDR1 is SGHAT, CDR2 FQNNGV, per germline. This CDR3 has 19 residues. CDR3 DNA: TGTGCCAGCAGCTTAGTGTTCGTTTTGGGGGACAGGAGCTACAATGAGCAGTTCTTC. Its protein is CASSLVFVLGDRSYNEQFF.

The chain links TRBV6-2 or TRBV6-3 to TRBJ2-6; the D gene is possibly TRBD1 (5 bases). This CDR3 contains 15 residues. Germline V gene sequence: CDR1 MNHEY, CDR2 SVGEGT. Trimming stripped 5 bases from V and 0 bases from J, with 8 bases between. CDR3 coding DNA: TGTGCCAGCAGTCACAGGAGCTCTGGGGCCAACGTCCTGACTTTC. It encodes CASSHRSSGANVLTF.

This clonotype was found many times. The V call is TRBV7-2, the J call TRBJ1-4; a weak D match, TRBD1 (5 bases). The CDR3 spans 14 residues. Between the trimmed V and J ends, which lost 1 base and 7 bases, there was a span of 10 bases. Germline CDR1 is SGHTA and CDR2 is FQGNSA. The CDR3 is CASSLGGTAEKLFF. The CDR3 DNA reads TGTGCCAGCAGCTTAGGAGGGACTGCTGAAAAACTGTTTTTT.

This clonotype was observed a single time. The chain recombines TRBV18 with TRBJ2-2, with 7 bases identical to TRBD2. The V and J ends lost 6 bases and 3 bases, in that order; junction bases with no gene match: 7. This CDR3 has 15 residues. Germline-derived CDR1 and CDR2 are KGHSH and LQKENI. The CDR3 DNA sequence: TGTGCCAGCTCCGCGGGGACTACCCACACCGGGGAGCTGTTTTTT. This gives the protein CASSAGTTHTGELFF.

This clonotype was seen many times. The J gene is TRBJ2-1, the V gene TRBV10-3, with TRBD2 as a possible D gene (5 bases). This CDR3 comprises 15 residues. The V end was cut by 3 bases, the J end by 2 bases, with 11 bases between. CDR1 is ENHRY, CDR2 SYGVKD, per germline. For the CDR3, the DNA is TGTGCCATCAGTGAAGGGAGAGGACCCTACAATGAGCAGTTCTTC. Protein sequence: CAISEGRGPYNEQFF.

This chain links TRBV7-9 with TRBJ2-7; D perhaps matches TRBD2 (5 bases). CDR1 SEHNR and CDR2 FQNEAQ come from the germline V gene (reference sequence). The CDR3 contains 15 residues. V lost 5 bases and J lost 0, with 14 bases in between. CDR3 protein: CASSARDHYSYEQYF. Written as DNA, the CDR3 is TGTGCCAGCAGCGCCCGGGATCACTACTCCTACGAGCAGTACTTC.

The chain couples TRBV20-1 to TRBJ2-5; 12 positions agree with TRBD2. The CDR3 has 14 amino acids. With 3 bases clipped from V and 9 bases from J, the junction kept 8 bases outside the gene matches. The germline gives CDR1 DFQATT, CDR2 SNEGSKA (reference sequence). CDR3 bases: TGCAGTGCTAGGCTAGCGGGAGGGCCGGGGTCCCAGTACTTC. As protein: CSARLAGGPGSQYF.

The sample holds a few counts of this clonotype. The chain carries TRBV7-3 and TRBJ1-1, with TRBD1 identical over 7 bases. In germline, CDR1 is SGHTA, CDR2 FQGTGA. This CDR3 spans 13 amino acids. Losses at the gene ends were 8 bases for V and 1 base for J; bases not matched to a gene: 4. The CDR3 sequence is CASGRGKNTEAFF. As DNA, the CDR3 is TGTGCCAGCGGCAGGGGGAAGAACACTGAAGCTTTCTTT.

The CDR3, as DNA: TGTGCCAGCAGCTTAGGGTGGACAACTAGAGTCTACGAGCAGTACTTC. Translating gives CASSLGWTTRVYEQYF. The rearrangement links TRBV7-2 to TRBJ2-7; either TRBD1 or TRBD2 may supply D (5 bases each). The CDR3 runs 16 residues. V lost 1 base and J 3 bases, leaving 16 bases between the germline ends. In germline, CDR1 is SGHTA, CDR2 FQGNSA.

This clonotype has only a few counts. The CDR3 DNA is TGCAGTGCTAGAGCCCGGGAAAAGGACACCGGGGAGCTGTTTTTT. Residues: CSARAREKDTGELFF. The rearrangement joins TRBV20-1 to TRBJ2-2, with D possibly TRBD2 on 5 matching bases. CDR3 length: 15 amino acids. The germline gives CDR1 DFQATT, CDR2 SNEGSKA (reference sequence). V lost 1 base and J lost 3, with 12 bases in between.

This clonotype has a count of ten or more. The rearrangement links TRBV12-3 or TRBV12-4 to TRBJ2-1; 7 bases match TRBD2. V trimming: 5 bases; J trimming: 3 bases; junction bases outside the gene matches: 7. The length of the CDR3 is 15 residues. CDR3 sequence: CASSLLAPDYNEQFF. In nucleotides, the CDR3 is TGTGCCAGCAGTCTACTAGCGCCGGACTACAATGAGCAGTTCTTC.